This T cell receptor beta chain derives from a study of cytomegalovirus exposure and HLA in healthy donors. The PCR contained 60 Vbeta and 13 Jbeta primers. Assay used: immunoSEQ multiplex PCR; TCRdb lists only in-frame clones, some missing. In the table there are 85,000 to 130,000 clones, 10% of which are singletons. V shed 0 bases and J 5 bases; nucleotides not matched to a gene: 4. Germline assignment: CDR1 SGHRS and CDR2 YFSETQ. This CDR3 contains 15 residues. This clone was found a few times. This chain uses TRBV5-1 with TRBJ1-4, with 7 bases matching TRBD1. This TCR came from a man aged 35-49 years in good health and CMV-seropositive. What was sequenced was PBMCs. The CDR3 DNA sequence: TGCGCCAGCAGCTTGGAAAGGACAGGAAATGAAAAACTGTTTTTT. This codes for CASSLERTGNEKLFF.